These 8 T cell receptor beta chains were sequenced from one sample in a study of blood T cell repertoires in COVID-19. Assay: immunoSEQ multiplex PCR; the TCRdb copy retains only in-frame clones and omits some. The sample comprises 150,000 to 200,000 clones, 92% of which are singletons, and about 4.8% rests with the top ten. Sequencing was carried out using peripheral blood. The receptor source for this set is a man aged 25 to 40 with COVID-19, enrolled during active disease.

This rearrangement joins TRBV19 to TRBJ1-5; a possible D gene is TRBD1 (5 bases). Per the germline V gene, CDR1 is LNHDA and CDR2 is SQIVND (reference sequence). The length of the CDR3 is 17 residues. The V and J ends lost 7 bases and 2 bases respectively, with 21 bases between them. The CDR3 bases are TGTGCCAGTACCCGAGATGATTGGGGGAGGGGCAATCAGCCCCAGCATTTT. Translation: CASTRDDWGRGNQPQHF.

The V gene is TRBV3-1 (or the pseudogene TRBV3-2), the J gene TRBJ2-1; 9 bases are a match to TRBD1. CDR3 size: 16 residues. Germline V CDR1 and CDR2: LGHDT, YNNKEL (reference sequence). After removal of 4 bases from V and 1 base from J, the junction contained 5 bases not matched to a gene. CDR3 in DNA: TGTGCCAGCAGCCCCGGGGACAGGGCTTCCTACAATGAGCAGTTCTTC. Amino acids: CASSPGDRASYNEQFF.

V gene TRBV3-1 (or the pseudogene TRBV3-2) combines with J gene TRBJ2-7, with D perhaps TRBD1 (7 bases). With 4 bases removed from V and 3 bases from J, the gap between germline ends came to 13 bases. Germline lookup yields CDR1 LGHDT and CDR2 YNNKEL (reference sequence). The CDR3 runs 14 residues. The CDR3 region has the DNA TGTGCCAGCAGCCGCCAGGGGGGCGGCTACGAGCAGTACTTC. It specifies CASSRQGGGYEQYF.

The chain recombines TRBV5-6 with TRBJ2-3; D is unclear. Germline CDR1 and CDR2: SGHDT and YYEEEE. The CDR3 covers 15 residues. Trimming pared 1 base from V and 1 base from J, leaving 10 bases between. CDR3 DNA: TGTGCCAGCAGCTTGCGGTTAGTTCGCACAGATACGCAGTATTTT. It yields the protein CASSLRLVRTDTQYF.

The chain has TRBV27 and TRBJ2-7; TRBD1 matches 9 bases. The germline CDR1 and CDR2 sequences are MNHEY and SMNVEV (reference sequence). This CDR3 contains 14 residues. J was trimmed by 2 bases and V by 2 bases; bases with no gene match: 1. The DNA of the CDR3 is TGTGCCAGCAGTTTAGGGACAGGGCCCTACGAGCAGTACTTC. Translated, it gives CASSLGTGPYEQYF.

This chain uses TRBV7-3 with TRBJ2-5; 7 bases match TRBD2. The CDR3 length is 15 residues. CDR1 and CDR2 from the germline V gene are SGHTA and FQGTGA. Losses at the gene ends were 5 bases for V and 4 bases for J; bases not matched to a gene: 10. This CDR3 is CASSRAGGSSETQYF. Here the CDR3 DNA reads TGTGCCAGCAGCCGAGCGGGCGGGAGCTCAGAGACCCAGTACTTC.

CDR3 region: CASLRTSGLTDTQYF. The CDR3 region has the DNA TGCGCCAGCCTTCGCACTAGCGGGCTCACAGATACGCAGTATTTT. The V gene is TRBV5-1, the J gene TRBJ2-3, with TRBD2 matching 9 bases. There are 15 residues in the CDR3. V gave up 7 bases and J gave up 2 bases; unmatched junction bases: 8. Germline-derived CDR1 and CDR2 are SGHRS and YFSETQ.

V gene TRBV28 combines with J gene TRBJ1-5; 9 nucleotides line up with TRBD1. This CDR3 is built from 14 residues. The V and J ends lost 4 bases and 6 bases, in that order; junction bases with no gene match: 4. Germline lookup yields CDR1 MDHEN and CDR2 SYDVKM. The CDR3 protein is CASSSRTGVQPQHF. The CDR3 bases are TGTGCCAGCAGTTCCCGGACAGGGGTTCAGCCCCAGCATTTT.